Below, 26 T cell receptor beta chains from the same sample are listed, as sequenced in a study of shared clonotypes between healthy human individuals. Profiled with immunoSEQ multiplex PCR; TCRdb holds only in-frame clones, not every one. The repertoire holds hundreds of thousands of clones, with approximately 74% as singletons. The specimen was memory CD4+ T cells sorted from blood. Subset defined: CD45RA-negative fraction. Receptor source: a woman aged 30 to 39 in good health.

The chain recombines TRBV5-1 with TRBJ2-2; 7 positions match TRBD2. Unmatched junction bases numbered 6, after V lost 0 bases and J lost 7 bases. This CDR3 region has 15 residues. Germline values: CDR1 SGHRS, CDR2 YFSETQ. In nucleotides, the CDR3 is TGCGCCAGCAGCTTGGTTGCGGGAGCGGTCGGGGAGCTGTTTTTT. This encodes CASSLVAGAVGELFF.

J is TRBJ1-2 and V is TRBV28; the D gene is possibly TRBD1 (5 bases). The CDR3 is made up of 18 amino acids. The germline V gene has CDR1 MDHEN and CDR2 SYDVKM. The V gene lost 5 bases and the J gene lost 5 bases, with 27 bases spanning the gap. Written as DNA, the CDR3 is TGTGCCAGCAGTACGTTTGGCCCCCGCCGAGGGGTTGGGTATGGCTACACCTTC. Translation gives CASSTFGPRRGVGYGYTF.

The J gene is TRBJ2-2, the V gene TRBV6-1, with D possibly matching TRBD2 (5 bases). Germline CDR1 MNHNS, CDR2 SASEGT. The CDR3 length is 15 residues. V lost 8 bases and J 2 bases, leaving 15 bases between the germline ends. CDR3: CASHRTGTNTGELFF. CDR3 DNA sequence: TGTGCCAGCCACCGGACGGGAACCAACACCGGGGAGCTGTTTTTT.

This clone was observed once. This chain links TRBV5-1 with TRBJ2-5; 8 bases map to TRBD1. The length of the CDR3 is 13 residues. The germline V gene encodes CDR1 SGHRS and CDR2 YFSETQ. V lost 4 bases, J lost 3 bases, and 2 bases stayed unmatched. CDR3 sequence reads: CASSPQGEETQYF. In DNA form, the CDR3 reads TGCGCCAGCAGCCCACAGGGGGAAGAGACCCAGTACTTC.

The chain combines TRBV5-8 with TRBJ1-2, with D perhaps matching TRBD1 (5 bases). V lost 0 bases and J lost 7, with 13 bases in between. Germline V lookup: CDR1 SGHTS, CDR2 YDEGEE. CDR3 length: 14 residues. The CDR3 is CASSLGGTARGYTF. CDR3 nucleotide sequence: TGTGCCAGCAGCTTGGGTGGGACCGCTCGTGGCTACACCTTC. The full variable domain, in which reference TRBV5-8 and TRBJ1-2 provide the parts outside the CDR3, is EAGVTQSPTHLIKTRGQQATLRCSPISGHTSVYWYQQALGLGLQFLLWYDEGEERNRGNFPPRFSGRQFPNYSSELNVNALELEDSALYLCASSLGGTARGYTFGSGTRLTVV.

The count of this clone is one. The V gene is TRBV6-6, the J gene TRBJ2-7, with 7 positions matching TRBD1. V lost 2 bases to trimming and J lost 4 bases; unmatched junction nucleotides: 5. CDR3 length equals 14 residues. Per germline, CDR1 MNHNY and CDR2 SVGAGI (reference sequence). DNA of the CDR3: TGTGCCAGCAGTTACAACAGACAGGGATACGAGCAGTACTTC. Its protein is CASSYNRQGYEQYF.

This chain links TRBV5-1 with TRBJ1-1; TRBD1 might be the D (5 bases). Trimming pared 0 bases from V and 6 bases from J, leaving 12 bases between. Germline V CDR1 and CDR2: SGHRS, YFSETQ. This CDR3 region has 14 residues. The CDR3 sequence is CASSLGGLPAEAFF. In DNA form, the CDR3 reads TGCGCCAGCAGCTTGGGGGGACTCCCCGCTGAAGCTTTCTTT.

This clone was found a few times. The chain joins TRBV7-8 to TRBJ1-1; D unclear. The CDR3 sequence is 13 residues long. Germline CDR1 reads SGHVS; CDR2 reads FQNEAQ. V lost 7 bases, J lost 2 bases, and 11 bases lay in between. The CDR3 here is CASTPIVNTEAFF. The DNA for the CDR3 is TGTGCCAGCACCCCGATCGTTAACACTGAAGCTTTCTTT.

This chain connects TRBV19 to TRBJ2-2; 13 bases fit TRBD2. CDR3 length: 18 residues. Germline V CDR1 and CDR2: LNHDA, SQIVND (reference sequence). The ends lost 4 bases at V and 4 bases at J; junction bases unmatched: 9. The CDR3, as DNA: TGTGCCAGTAGTACTGGACTAGCGGGAGATGGGGCCACCGGGGAGCTGTTTTTT. Protein product: CASSTGLAGDGATGELFF.

The rearrangement links TRBV28 to TRBJ1-1; unclear D gene. Per germline, CDR1 MDHEN and CDR2 SYDVKM. Trimming stripped 5 bases from V and 2 bases from J, with 12 bases between. The CDR3 covers 14 residues. CDR3 loop: CASSLGGGNTEAFF. The CDR3 nucleotides read TGTGCCAGCAGTCTGGGCGGAGGAAACACTGAAGCTTTCTTT.

The chain joins TRBV5-1 to TRBJ2-1, with TRBD1 identical over 9 bases. Germline CDR1 and CDR2: SGHRS and YFSETQ. The CDR3 runs to 13 residues. V was pared by 3 bases and J by 7 bases, with 2 bases of the junction left unmatched. The CDR3 DNA follows: TGCGCCAGCAGCTCACAGGGGGCGAATGAGCAGTTCTTC. This codes for CASSSQGANEQFF.

The V and J genes are TRBV11-2 and TRBJ2-7, with D possibly being TRBD2 (6 bases). Trimming pared 4 bases from V and 3 bases from J, leaving 13 bases between. From germline, CDR1 is SGHAT and CDR2 FQNNGV. The CDR3 loop spans 14 amino acids. CDR3 amino acids: CASSSGLQLYEQYF. CDR3 coding DNA: TGTGCCAGCAGCTCGGGACTTCAACTCTACGAGCAGTACTTC.

V is TRBV30 and J is TRBJ1-1; D gene unclear. The V end was cut by 3 bases, the J end by 0 bases, with 11 bases between. Per the germline V gene, CDR1 is GTSNPN and CDR2 is SVGIG (reference sequence). The CDR3 is made up of 14 amino acids. The CDR3 loop reads CAWRGGRMNTEAFF. The CDR3 DNA follows: TGTGCCTGGAGGGGAGGCAGGATGAACACTGAAGCTTTCTTT.

The chain is built from TRBV10-2 and TRBJ2-5; 11 bases are a match to TRBD2. The CDR3 consists of 14 residues. Unmatched junction bases numbered 5, after V lost 6 bases and J lost 5 bases. The germline gives CDR1 WSHSY, CDR2 SAAADI. DNA for the CDR3: TGCGCCAGCAGCTTAGCGGGAGGGCGGGAGACCCAGTACTTC. Translation gives CASSLAGGRETQYF.

As for this clone: With a much larger clone just one base away, this may be a read error. Additional DNA sequences in this sample encode the identical CDR3. This chain links TRBV7-2 with TRBJ2-1; a weak D match, TRBD2 (6 bases). This CDR3 spans 14 amino acids. The V gene lost 0 bases and the J gene lost 3 bases, with 6 bases spanning the gap. Looked up from germline, CDR1 is SGHTA and CDR2 is FQGNSA. CDR3 protein: CASSLAGGYNEQFF. The DNA of the CDR3 is TGTGCCAGCAGCTTAGCGGGAGGCTACAATGAGCAGTTCTTC.

The chain uses TRBV7-8 and TRBJ2-1; TRBD2 might be the D (5 bases). The CDR3 has 15 amino acids. CDR1 is SGHVS and CDR2 is FQNEAQ in the germline V gene. Trimming left V 6 bases short and J 8 bases short, with 20 bases between. The chain's CDR3 is CASSIKRIVRDEQFF. In nucleotides, the CDR3 is TGTGCCAGCAGTATCAAACGCATCGTGAGGGATGAGCAGTTCTTC.

In this sample, this clone turned up once. This chain connects TRBV5-6 to TRBJ2-3; tentative D call: TRBD1 (5 bases). Trimming took 4 bases from V and 6 from J, leaving 12 bases between them. This CDR3 has 13 residues. CDR1 SGHDT and CDR2 YYEEEE come from the germline V gene. The CDR3 region is CASSRFTGDTQYF. The CDR3 DNA sequence: TGTGCCAGCAGCCGCTTCACAGGCGATACGCAGTATTTT.

The gene calls are TRBV6-1 and TRBJ1-1, with D unclear. The germline V gene encodes CDR1 MNHNS and CDR2 SASEGT. Trimming cost V 4 bases and J 1 base, with 10 bases left between them. This CDR3 is built from 14 residues. The CDR3 loop reads CASSGRVSNTEAFF. DNA for the CDR3: TGTGCCAGCAGTGGCCGGGTCTCGAACACTGAAGCTTTCTTT.

In this sample, this clone turned up a few times. The V call is TRBV19, the J call TRBJ2-1; 7 positions agree with TRBD2. With 5 bases clipped from V and 4 bases from J, the junction kept 8 bases outside the gene matches. In germline, CDR1 is LNHDA, CDR2 SQIVND (reference sequence). The CDR3 has 15 amino acids. For the CDR3, the DNA is TGTGCCAGTAGTCCCCGGGGGGAGGGGTACAATGAGCAGTTCTTC. It codes for CASSPRGEGYNEQFF.

This rearrangement joins TRBV11-2 to TRBJ2-2; 9 positions agree with TRBD2. The length of the CDR3 is 17 residues. J was trimmed by 4 bases and V by 6 bases; bases with no gene match: 12. Germline-derived CDR1 and CDR2 are SGHAT and FQNNGV. The CDR3 region is CASRVMAGGPITGELFF. The CDR3, as DNA: TGTGCCAGCAGGGTTATGGCGGGGGGGCCGATCACCGGGGAGCTGTTTTTT. The full variable domain, with the rest looked up from reference TRBV11-2 and TRBJ2-2, is EAGVAQSPRYKIIEKRQSVAFWCNPISGHATLYWYQQILGQGPKLLIQFQNNGVVDDSQLPKDRFSAERLKGVDSTLKIQPAKLEDSAVYLCASRVMAGGPITGELFFGEGSRLTVL.

CDR3: CASSLDRTGITEAFF. The CDR3 DNA is TGTGCCAGCAGCTTAGATCGGACAGGGATTACTGAAGCTTTCTTT. This chain uses TRBV11-2 with TRBJ1-1; TRBD1 agrees at 8 bases. This CDR3 has 15 amino acids. V shed 0 bases, J shed 5 bases, and the junction held 5 bases outside the gene matches. The V gene's germline CDR1 is SGHAT and CDR2 FQNNGV.

As DNA, the CDR3 is TGTGCCAGCAGTTTACCGTCTAGTCCTGACACCGGGGAGCTGTTTTTT. Residues: CASSLPSSPDTGELFF. The gene calls are TRBV28 and TRBJ2-2; no clear D gene. The CDR3 totals 16 residues. CDR1 is MDHEN, CDR2 SYDVKM, per germline. The V end lost 2 bases, the J end lost 3 bases, and 13 bases lay between the germline ends.

The chain joins TRBV29-1 to TRBJ2-5; tentatively, D is TRBD2 (7 bases). The CDR3 runs to 14 residues. Germline V gene lookup returns CDR1 SQVTM and CDR2 ANQGSEA. The germline V and J ends were trimmed by 1 base and 5 bases, with 14 bases remaining between them. In DNA form, the CDR3 reads TGCAGCGTTGAAGTAGGGGGGGTAGGTGAGACCCAGTACTTC. Protein: CSVEVGGVGETQYF.

This chain links TRBV28 with TRBJ1-2; possible D gene TRBD1, 5 bases. The V end lost 3 bases, the J end lost 6 bases, and 14 bases lay between the germline ends. In germline, CDR1 is MDHEN, CDR2 SYDVKM. This CDR3 has 14 residues. CDR3: CASSFIPQGHGYTF. The CDR3, as DNA: TGTGCCAGCAGTTTCATCCCCCAGGGCCATGGCTACACCTTC.

V usage is TRBV6-6 and J usage is TRBJ2-7; D is possibly TRBD2 (5 bases). V gave up 6 bases and J gave up 6 bases, with 9 bases separating them. Germline CDR1 and CDR2: MNHNY and SVGAGI (reference sequence). The CDR3 loop spans 11 amino acids. CDR3 amino acids: CASRGLGEQYF. The DNA for the CDR3 is TGTGCCAGCAGAGGACTCGGCGAGCAGTACTTC.

This clone was seen only a few times. The chain combines TRBV15 with TRBJ1-6; D is uncertain. The CDR3 contains 15 residues. Germline V gene data show CDR1 as LNHNV and CDR2 as YYDKDF (reference sequence). V lost 2 bases, J lost 8 bases, and 13 bases lay in between. The DNA for the CDR3 is TGTGCCACCAGCAGATCCACCGGTGGGGATTCACCCCTCCACTTT. Its protein product is CATSRSTGGDSPLHF.